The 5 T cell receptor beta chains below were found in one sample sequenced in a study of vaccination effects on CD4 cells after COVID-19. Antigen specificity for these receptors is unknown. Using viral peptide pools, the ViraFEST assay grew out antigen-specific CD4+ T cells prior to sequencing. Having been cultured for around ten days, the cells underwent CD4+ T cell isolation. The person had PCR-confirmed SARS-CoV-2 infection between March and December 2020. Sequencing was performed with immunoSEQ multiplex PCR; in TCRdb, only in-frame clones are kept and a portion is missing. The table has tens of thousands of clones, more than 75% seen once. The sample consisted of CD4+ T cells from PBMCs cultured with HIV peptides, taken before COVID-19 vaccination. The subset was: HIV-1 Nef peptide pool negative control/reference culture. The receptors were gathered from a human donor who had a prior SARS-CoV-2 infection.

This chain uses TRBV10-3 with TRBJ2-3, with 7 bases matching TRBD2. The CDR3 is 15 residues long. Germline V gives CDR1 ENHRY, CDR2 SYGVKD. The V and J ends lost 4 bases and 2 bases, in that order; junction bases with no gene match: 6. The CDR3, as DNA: TGTGCCATCAGTGGACGGCTAGCGGACACAGATACGCAGTATTTT. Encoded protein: CAISGRLADTDTQYF.

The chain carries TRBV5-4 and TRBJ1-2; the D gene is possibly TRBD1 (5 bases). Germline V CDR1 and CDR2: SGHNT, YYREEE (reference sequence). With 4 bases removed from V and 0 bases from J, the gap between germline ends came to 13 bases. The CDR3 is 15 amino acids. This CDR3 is CASSPGTLANYGYTF. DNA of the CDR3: TGTGCCAGCAGCCCCGGGACGCTGGCTAACTATGGCTACACCTTC.

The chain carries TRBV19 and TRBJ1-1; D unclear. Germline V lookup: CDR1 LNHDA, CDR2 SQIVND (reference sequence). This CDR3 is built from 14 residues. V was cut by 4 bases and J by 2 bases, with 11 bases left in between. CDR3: CASSTSALNTEAFF. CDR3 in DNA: TGTGCCAGTAGTACTAGCGCCCTCAACACTGAAGCTTTCTTT.

CDR3 coding DNA: TGTGCCAGCAGCTCTCGGGGACTAGCTCTGGATACGCAGTATTTT. Translated: CASSSRGLALDTQYF. The V call is TRBV11-2, the J call TRBJ2-3; 9 positions agree with TRBD2. This CDR3 is 15 amino acids long. Germline CDR1 SGHAT, CDR2 FQNNGV. The V segment lost 4 bases and the J segment 6 bases; nucleotides outside the gene matches: 8.

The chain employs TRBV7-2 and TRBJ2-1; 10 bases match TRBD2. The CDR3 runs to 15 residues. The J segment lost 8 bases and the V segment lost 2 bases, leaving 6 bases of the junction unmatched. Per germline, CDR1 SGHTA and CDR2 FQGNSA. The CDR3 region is CASSLSSGSVHEQFF. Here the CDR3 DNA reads TGTGCCAGCAGCTTATCTAGCGGGAGTGTGCATGAGCAGTTCTTC.